The 31 T cell receptor beta chains below come from one sample, sequenced in a study of blood T cells in healthy people across ages. The second PCR ran roughly 7 to 12 cycles with a sample-barcoded 5' primer and J-beta primers. One entry per CDR3 protein results from TCRdb running MiXCR on the 5' RACE reads. The table records about a million distinct CDR3 sequences, 35% to 45% of them present only once. Material: blood. These receptors were collected from a man between 18 and 29 years old in good health.

This clonotype was counted many times. The chain uses TRBV4-3 and TRBJ2-7, with D perhaps matching TRBD1 or TRBD2 (8 bases each). The CDR3 runs 17 residues. Germline loops: CDR1 LGHNA, CDR2 YSLEER. Deletions cut 1 base from V and 4 bases from J, with 20 bases between. The CDR3 protein is CASSQVTGGLDSYEQYF. The CDR3 DNA reads as TGCGCCAGCAGCCAAGTTACAGGGGGACTAGATTCTTACGAGCAGTACTTC.

The V gene is TRBV12-3 or TRBV12-4, the J gene TRBJ2-7; D might be TRBD1 (6 bases). Trimming shortened V by 2 bases and J by 7 bases, and 18 bases separated the two germline ends. The CDR3 is 15 amino acids. Here the CDR3 reads CASSLPSGAHNEQYF. The CDR3 nucleotides read TGTGCCAGCAGTTTACCCTCAGGGGCCCACAATGAGCAGTACTTC.

In this sample, this clonotype turned up a few times. The genes are TRBV6-5 and TRBJ2-7, with a weak D call TRBD1 (5 bases). Germline CDR1 and CDR2: MNHEY and SVGAGI. Trimming stripped 2 bases from V and 1 base from J, with 12 bases between. The CDR3 contains 15 residues. CDR3 nucleotides: TGTGCCAGCAGTTACGGGGAAAGGGGTTCCTACGAGCAGTACTTC. This gives the protein CASSYGERGSYEQYF.

This clonotype was recorded many times. J is TRBJ1-2 and V is TRBV10-3; 9 bases are shared with TRBD1. Germline V gene lookup returns CDR1 ENHRY and CDR2 SYGVKD. With 2 bases clipped from V and 7 bases from J, the junction kept 5 bases outside the gene matches. CDR3 length equals 14 residues. CDR3 in amino acids: CAISEPDRGTGYTF. In DNA, the CDR3 is TGTGCCATCAGTGAGCCGGACAGGGGAACTGGCTACACCTTC.

As for this clonotype: Given a much more abundant clone one base away, this may be a read error. This chain uses TRBV12-3 or TRBV12-4 with TRBJ1-2, with 9 bases matching TRBD1. The CDR3 runs to 14 residues. CDR3 nucleotide sequence: TGTGCCAGCAGCCCGGGACAGGGCACCTATGGCTACATCTTC. Amino acids: CASSPGQGTYGYIF.

This rearrangement joins TRBV30 to TRBJ1-2; D perhaps matches TRBD1 (6 bases). This CDR3 has 14 amino acids. Trimming cost V 1 base and J 2 bases, with 11 bases left between them. Germline CDR1 and CDR2: GTSNPN and SVGIG (reference sequence). The chain's CDR3 is CAWSGPDRNYGYTF. The CDR3 coding sequence is TGTGCCTGGAGTGGACCCGACAGGAACTATGGCTACACCTTC.

This clonotype showed up just once. The CDR3, as DNA: TGCAGCGTTGAAGGTTGGGACGAAATCACCGGGGAGCTGTTTTTT. Its protein is CSVEGWDEITGELFF. The chain carries TRBV29-1 and TRBJ2-2, with D perhaps given as TRBD1 or TRBD2 (5 bases each). The CDR3 contains 15 residues. Germline V gene lookup returns CDR1 SQVTM and CDR2 ANQGSEA. Trimming shortened V by 1 base and J by 4 bases, and 13 bases separated the two germline ends.

This chain joins TRBV6-2 or TRBV6-3 and TRBJ2-7; D is unclear. The ends were cut back, 0 bases at V and 0 bases at J, with 9 bases in the middle. Germline values: CDR1 MNHEY, CDR2 SVGEGT. This CDR3 region has 15 residues. CDR3 bases: TGTGCCAGCAGTTACTCTATGGGCGGCTCCTACGAGCAGTACTTC. It translates to CASSYSMGGSYEQYF.

This clonotype has just a few counts. This sequence joins TRBV14 and TRBJ2-7; D is perhaps TRBD1 or TRBD2 (6 bases each). The V end was cut by 4 bases, the J end by 2 bases, with 24 bases between. Germline CDR1 reads SGHDN; CDR2 reads FVKESK. There are 18 residues in the CDR3. The CDR3 nucleotides are TGTGCCAGCAGCCCAAATCCCCGGGGGAACAGGGCGACCTACGAGCAGTACTTC. It codes for CASSPNPRGNRATYEQYF.

This clonotype showed up just a few times. The rearrangement links TRBV12-3 or TRBV12-4 to TRBJ2-3; TRBD2 might be the D (5 bases). CDR3 length equals 18 residues. V was pared by 7 bases and J by 7 bases, with 30 bases between. The CDR3 here is CASIPGEDWYQSRYTQYF. Here the CDR3 DNA reads TGTGCCAGCATACCCGGGGAAGACTGGTACCAGAGCCGCTATACGCAGTATTTT.

In its sample, this clonotype was seen a few times. The V gene is TRBV12-3 or TRBV12-4, the J gene TRBJ2-4, with D perhaps given as TRBD1 or TRBD2 (5 bases each). V was pared by 5 bases and J by 4 bases, with 15 bases between. The CDR3 length is 15 residues. The CDR3 reads CASSRAGATKNIQYF. The CDR3 coding sequence is TGTGCCAGCAGTAGAGCCGGGGCGACTAAAAACATTCAGTACTTC.

The genes are TRBV4-3 and TRBJ1-2, with TRBD1 as a possible D gene (6 bases). This CDR3 contains 16 residues. The V gene lost 0 bases and the J gene lost 0 bases, with 11 bases spanning the gap. CDR1 LGHNA and CDR2 YSLEER come from the germline V gene. CDR3 sequence: CASSQDRTASNYGYTF. CDR3 coding DNA: TGCGCCAGCAGCCAAGACCGGACAGCCTCTAACTATGGCTACACCTTC.

The chain is built from TRBV20-1 and TRBJ2-7; the D gene is possibly TRBD2 (6 bases). Germline V gene sequence: CDR1 DFQATT, CDR2 SNEGSKA (reference sequence). Trimming cost V 6 bases and J 3 bases, with 18 bases left between them. The CDR3 runs to 14 residues. CDR3 coding DNA: TGCAGTGCAGAACACATGGGAGGAGACTACGAGCAGTACTTC. Amino acids: CSAEHMGGDYEQYF.

This clonotype was counted a few times. The chain combines TRBV5-5 with TRBJ2-1; D assignment may be TRBD1 or TRBD2 (6 bases each). The CDR3 covers 16 residues. V was cut by 4 bases and J by 0 bases, with 14 bases left in between. Germline V gives CDR1 SGHKS, CDR2 YYEKEE (reference sequence). The CDR3 is CASSRGQQGSYNEQFF. The CDR3 DNA reads TGTGCCAGCAGCCGGGGGCAACAGGGCTCCTACAATGAGCAGTTCTTC.

The gene calls are TRBV2 and TRBJ2-2, with TRBD2 as a possible D gene (6 bases). Germline values: CDR1 SNHLY, CDR2 FYNNEI. Trimming left V 6 bases short and J 2 bases short, with 16 bases between. The CDR3 loop spans 16 amino acids. For the CDR3, the DNA is TGTGCCAGCAGGATTAGACGGGGGTTTAACACCGGGGAGCTGTTTTTT. Its protein is CASRIRRGFNTGELFF.

Comments on this clonotype: Being one base from a much bigger clone, this may be a read error. CDR3 sequence: CASSFVTEAFF. The CDR3 coding sequence is TGTGCCAGCAGTTTCGTCACTGAAGCTTTCTTT. The genes are TRBV12-3 or TRBV12-4 and TRBJ1-1; D gene unclear. V was trimmed by 3 bases and J by 4 bases, leaving 3 bases between them. The CDR3 contains 11 residues.

The table lists this clonotype with many counts. The gene calls are TRBV12-3 or TRBV12-4 and TRBJ1-1, with a weak D call TRBD1 (5 bases). Trimming pared 6 bases from V and 4 bases from J, leaving 12 bases between. The CDR3 has 13 amino acids. CDR3 residues: CASSRKGSTEAFF. The CDR3 DNA is TGTGCCAGCAGCCGGAAGGGGAGCACTGAAGCTTTCTTT.

The chain is built from TRBV18 and TRBJ1-1, with a tentative D call TRBD1 (5 bases). Trimming shortened V by 2 bases and J by 6 bases, and 13 bases separated the two germline ends. Germline assignment: CDR1 KGHSH and CDR2 LQKENI. CDR3 length: 14 amino acids. The CDR3: CASSPTGLGPEAFF. The CDR3, as DNA: TGTGCCAGCTCACCAACGGGGCTAGGACCTGAAGCTTTCTTT.

As concerns this clonotype: An end of the junction does not agree with germline; a read error may underlie this. The chain has TRBV6-6 and TRBJ1-1, with D unclear. CDR1 MNHNY and CDR2 SVGAGI come from the germline V gene (reference sequence). The CDR3 runs to 13 residues. Here the CDR3 reads CVSSYPTPTTAFF. CDR3 in DNA: TGTGTCAGCAGTTACCCTACCCCAACCACGGCTTTCTTT.

The CDR3 DNA reads TGCAGCGCTGCGGGACAGCACACAGATACGCAGTATTTT. It encodes CSAAGQHTDTQYF. The V gene is TRBV29-1, the J gene TRBJ2-3, with D tentatively TRBD1 (7 bases). The ends were cut back, 7 bases at V and 2 bases at J, with 13 bases in the middle. The CDR3 runs to 13 residues. Looked up from germline, CDR1 is SQVTM and CDR2 is ANQGSEA.

This clonotype was observed a single time. The chain couples TRBV27 to TRBJ1-2; D call uncertain. This CDR3 has 14 amino acids. Trimming shortened V by 7 bases and J by 4 bases, and 16 bases separated the two germline ends. Germline V CDR1 and CDR2: MNHEY, SMNVEV (reference sequence). The CDR3 nucleotides read TGTGCCAGCAATCCTTCTCCTGTCCTCTATGGCTACACCTTC. Its translation: CASNPSPVLYGYTF.

This clonotype was seen a few times. The chain joins TRBV29-1 to TRBJ2-5; D unresolved. Looked up from germline, CDR1 is SQVTM and CDR2 is ANQGSEA. The CDR3 is 14 amino acids. V was cut by 7 bases and J by 11 bases, with 26 bases left in between. The CDR3 DNA sequence: TGCAGCGCCCCTTTGACATCGGGTGACAATGAGCAGTACTTC. Translated: CSAPLTSGDNEQYF.

The chain carries TRBV6-2 or TRBV6-3 and TRBJ1-2; D is uncertain. Trimming left V 4 bases short and J 6 bases short, with 12 bases between. Germline loops: CDR1 MNHEY, CDR2 SVGEGT. The CDR3 length is 13 residues. The CDR3 DNA follows: TGTGCCAGCAGTTCCGGCCCTCGGAATGGCTACACCTTC. The encoded protein is CASSSGPRNGYTF.

This clonotype was detected a few times. The V call is TRBV5-1, the J call TRBJ2-7, with D perhaps being TRBD1 or TRBD2 (6 bases each). The germline V gene encodes CDR1 SGHRS and CDR2 YFSETQ. CDR3 length: 15 residues. V dropped 4 bases and J dropped 7 bases, with 21 bases sitting between them. Written as DNA, the CDR3 is TGCGCCAGCAGCCCCACGGGGGCCCCCTACAATGAGCAGTACTTC. Amino acid sequence: CASSPTGAPYNEQYF.

This clonotype was counted a few times. The chain combines TRBV9 with TRBJ2-1; D is possibly TRBD1 (6 bases). The V and J ends lost 1 base and 7 bases respectively, with 12 bases between them. This CDR3 has 14 amino acids. In germline, CDR1 is SGDLS, CDR2 YYNGEE. The CDR3 sequence is CASSVYRADNEQFF. The CDR3 DNA reads as TGTGCCAGCAGCGTATACAGGGCGGATAATGAGCAGTTCTTC.

This clonotype was picked up a small number of times. The rearrangement joins TRBV12-3 or TRBV12-4 to TRBJ1-5; D perhaps matches TRBD1 (6 bases). V lost 3 bases and J 0 bases, leaving 12 bases between the germline ends. This CDR3 contains 16 residues. CDR3: CASSLKGGNSNQPQHF. In DNA form, the CDR3 reads TGTGCCAGCAGTTTGAAAGGGGGGAATAGCAATCAGCCCCAGCATTTT.

This clonotype was detected once. J is TRBJ1-4 and V is TRBV28; possible D gene TRBD1, 6 bases. V was trimmed by 8 bases and J by 4 bases, leaving 8 bases between them. Germline V lookup: CDR1 MDHEN, CDR2 SYDVKM. This CDR3 comprises 12 residues. The chain's CDR3 is CASLGGNEKLFF. In nucleotides, the CDR3 is TGTGCCAGCTTAGGGGGTAATGAAAAACTGTTTTTT.

The chain joins TRBV27 to TRBJ2-1; 11 nucleotides line up with TRBD2. The CDR3 totals 17 residues. Germline V gives CDR1 MNHEY, CDR2 SMNVEV (reference sequence). J was trimmed by 4 bases and V by 4 bases; bases with no gene match: 9. The CDR3 sequence: CASSSHTTSGEYNEQFF. The CDR3 DNA is TGTGCCAGCAGTTCACACACGACTAGCGGGGAATACAATGAGCAGTTCTTC.

The rearrangement joins TRBV4-1 to TRBJ2-4; D is perhaps TRBD1 (6 bases). V gave up 1 base and J gave up 8 bases, with 18 bases separating them. Germline CDR1 MGHRA, CDR2 YSYEKL. This CDR3 is 16 amino acids long. The CDR3 sequence: CASSQVSRGRGDIQYF. In nucleotides, the CDR3 is TGCGCCAGCAGCCAAGTTTCCAGGGGTAGAGGAGACATTCAGTACTTC.

This clonotype has just a few counts. The rearrangement uses TRBV28 and TRBJ1-2; TRBD1 matches 8 bases. The V gene's germline CDR1 is MDHEN and CDR2 SYDVKM. The junction had 10 bases not matched to a gene; V was cut back by 6 bases and J by 4 bases. The CDR3 extends over 15 amino acids. CDR3 region: CASSQGQATLYGYTF. For the CDR3, the DNA is TGTGCCAGCAGCCAGGGACAGGCGACCCTCTATGGCTACACCTTC.

This clonotype turned up a few times. The chain carries TRBV20-1 and TRBJ1-4; D possibly corresponds to TRBD1 (5 bases). Trimming stripped 0 bases from V and 7 bases from J, with 15 bases between. Germline values: CDR1 DFQATT, CDR2 SNEGSKA (reference sequence). CDR3 size: 15 residues. CDR3 loop: CSARDGAGMSEKLFF. The CDR3 DNA follows: TGCAGTGCTAGAGATGGGGCAGGGATGAGTGAAAAACTGTTTTTT.